This TCR beta chain appears in the sequencing data of a study of cytomegalovirus exposure and HLA in healthy donors. The PCR was carried out with 60 Vbeta primers and 13 Jbeta primers. Sequenced by immunoSEQ multiplex PCR; TCRdb stores in-frame clones only, minus some. The table has around 99,000 clones, approximately 76% seen once. Details on this clone: The same CDR3 arises from other DNA sequences in this sample as well.

Specimen: PBMCs. The receptor was derived from a middle-aged man in good health and CMV-seronegative.

In DNA, the CDR3 is TGCGCCAGCAGCCTCGGGACTAGCGGCTACGAGCAGTACTTC. Its protein product is CASSLGTSGYEQYF. The rearrangement links TRBV5-1 to TRBJ2-7; 11 bases match TRBD2. Unmatched junction bases numbered 3, after V lost 4 bases and J lost 3 bases. Looked up from germline, CDR1 is SGHRS and CDR2 is YFSETQ. The CDR3 is 14 amino acids. Using reference TRBV5-1 and TRBJ2-7 for the parts outside the CDR3, the full variable domain is KAGVTQTPRYLIKTRGQQVTLSCSPISGHRSVSWYQQTPGQGLQFLFEYFSETQRNKGNFPGRFSGRQFSNSRSEMNVSTLELGDSALYLCASSLGTSGYEQYFGPGTRLTVT.